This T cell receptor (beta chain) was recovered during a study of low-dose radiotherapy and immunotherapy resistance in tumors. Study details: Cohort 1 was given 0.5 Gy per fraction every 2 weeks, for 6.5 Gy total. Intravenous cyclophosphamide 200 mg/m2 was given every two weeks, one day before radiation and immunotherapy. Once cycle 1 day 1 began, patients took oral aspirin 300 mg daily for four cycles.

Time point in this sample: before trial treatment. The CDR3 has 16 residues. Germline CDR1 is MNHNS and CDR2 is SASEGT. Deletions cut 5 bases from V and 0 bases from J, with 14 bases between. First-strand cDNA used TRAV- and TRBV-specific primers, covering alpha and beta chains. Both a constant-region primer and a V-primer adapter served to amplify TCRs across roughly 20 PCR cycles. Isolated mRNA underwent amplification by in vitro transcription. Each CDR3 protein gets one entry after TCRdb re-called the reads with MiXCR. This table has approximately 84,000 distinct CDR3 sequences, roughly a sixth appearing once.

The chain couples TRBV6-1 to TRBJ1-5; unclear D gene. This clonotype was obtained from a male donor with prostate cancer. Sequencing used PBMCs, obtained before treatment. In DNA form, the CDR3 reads TGTGCCAGCAGTTATGACCAGGCCTATAGCAATCAGCCCCAGCATTTT. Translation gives CASSYDQAYSNQPQHF.